Listed below are T cell receptor beta chains from one sample, sequenced in a study of blood T cell repertoires in COVID-19. Some clones are missing from TCRdb's copy, which holds only in-frame ones; the method was immunoSEQ multiplex PCR. This table has 80,000 to 90,000 clones, approximately 87% appearing once. The sequenced material came from peripheral blood. These receptors all come from a woman in her seventies with acute or convalescent COVID-19. Each CDR3 is given with its conserved first and last residue. The D gene is left open where the match is weak. For some rows the clone size is stated as once, few or many, or as a class when expanded; others skip it.

TRBV7-2	-	TRBJ1-1	15	-	TGTGCCAGCAGCTTAGCGGCAGGGTTGAACACTGAAGCTTTCTTT	CASSLAAGLNTEAFF
TRBV10-2	-	TRBJ1-6	15	-	TGCGCCAGCAGGGGAGAGTCCCAATGGAATTCACCCCTCCACTTT	CASRGESQWNSPLHF
TRBV27	once	TRBJ2-6	15	-	TGTGCCAGCAGTTTATCGCGAGGGCGGTCCAACGTCCTGACTTTC	CASSLSRGRSNVLTF
TRBV5-1	-	TRBJ2-5	16	TRBD2	TGCGCCAGCAGCTTGGTGGTAGCGGGGGCCCAAGAGACCCAGTACTTC	CASSLVVAGAQETQYF
TRBV5-1	-	TRBJ1-4	14	-	TGCGCCAGCCGTTTAAGCGCAACTAATGAAAAACTGTTTTTT	CASRLSATNEKLFF
TRBV5-4	-	TRBJ2-1	15	TRBD1	TGTGCCAGCAGCTCCCGGGACAGGGTCTACAATGAGCAGTTCTTC	CASSSRDRVYNEQFF
TRBV7-2	-	TRBJ2-1	14	TRBD1	TGTGCCAGCAGCTCACAGGGGCCGTACAATGAGCAGTTCTTC	CASSSQGPYNEQFF
TRBV6-2/TRBV6-3	-	TRBJ2-3	16	TRBD1	TGTGCCAGCAGATACTCGGACAGGGGGTCCACAGATACGCAGTATTTT	CASRYSDRGSTDTQYF
TRBV25-1	once	TRBJ2-3	13	-	TGTGCCAGCAAGGCCTGGGGGCGAGATACGCAGTATTTT	CASKAWGRDTQYF
TRBV4-3	-	TRBJ2-1	14	-	TGCGCCAGCAGCCAATCGAATCAGGGGAATGAGCAGTTCTTC	CASSQSNQGNEQFF
TRBV11-3	-	TRBJ2-1	15	TRBD1	TGTGCCAGCAGCTTCCTGGGACAGGGACCCAATGAGCAGTTCTTC	CASSFLGQGPNEQFF
TRBV6-5	-	TRBJ2-3	16	TRBD1	TGTGCCAGCAGTTTCCGGGACAGGGGTGGCACAGATACGCAGTATTTT	CASSFRDRGGTDTQYF
TRBV6-2/TRBV6-3	-	TRBJ1-6	15	TRBD1	TGTGCCAGCAGTTTGGGCAGGGGGTATAATTCACCCCTCCACTTT	CASSLGRGYNSPLHF
TRBV10-3	-	TRBJ1-6	15	TRBD1	TGTGCCATCAGTGACGCAGGGGGCTATAATTCACCCCTCCACTTT	CAISDAGGYNSPLHF
TRBV28	-	TRBJ1-2	15	TRBD1	TGTGCCAGCAGTACCCCGGGACAGGGAAAATATGGCTACACCTTC	CASSTPGQGKYGYTF
TRBV9	few	TRBJ1-5	14	TRBD1	TGTGCCAGCAGCGTCGGGACAGGACGTCAGCCCCAGCATTTT	CASSVGTGRQPQHF
TRBV7-4	-	TRBJ1-5	11	-	TGTGCCAGCACGGTCAATCAGCCCCAGCATTTT	CASTVNQPQHF
TRBV3-1/TRBV3-2	-	TRBJ1-6	15	-	TGTGCCAGCAGCCAAGGGCCGGCGGAGAATTCACCCCTCCACTTT	CASSQGPAENSPLHF
TRBV19	-	TRBJ1-1	13	-	TGTGCCAGTAGTATACAGAAGAACACTGAAGCTTTCTTT	CASSIQKNTEAFF
TRBV14	-	TRBJ2-3	17	TRBD1	TGTGCCAGCAGCCCCGGGACAGGGGTTGTTGTGACAGATACGCAGTATTTT	CASSPGTGVVVTDTQYF
TRBV29-1	-	TRBJ1-5	15	TRBD1	TGCAGCGTCGCCACAGGGGGCTCAAGCAATCAGCCCCAGCATTTT	CSVATGGSSNQPQHF
TRBV2	-	TRBJ2-2	15	TRBD2	TGTGCCAGCAGTGCCGGGGAGGGGATCACCGGGGAGCTGTTTTTT	CASSAGEGITGELFF
TRBV5-4	-	TRBJ1-1	13	-	TGTGCCAGCAGCTTGGGCCTACTTGCTGAAGCTTTCTTT	CASSLGLLAEAFF
TRBV25-1	once	TRBJ1-1	14	-	TGTGCCAGCAGTGAATTGTCGGTGAACACTGAAGCTTTCTTT	CASSELSVNTEAFF
TRBV5-4	-	TRBJ2-3	17	-	TGTGCCAGCAGCTCCCAGGGGGAGCGGGGGTGGAGAGATACGCAGTATTTT	CASSSQGERGWRDTQYF
TRBV11-2	-	TRBJ2-2	15	-	TGTGCCAGCAGCTTTCCAGGGGTGAGCACCGGGGAGCTGTTTTTT	CASSFPGVSTGELFF
TRBV5-4	-	TRBJ1-2	15	TRBD1	TGTGCCAGCAGCTTTGGACCACAGGGGGTCTATGGCTACACCTTC	CASSFGPQGVYGYTF
TRBV3-1/TRBV3-2	few	TRBJ1-1	15	TRBD1	TGTGCCAGCAGCCATGGGACAGGGGAGGGCACTGAAGCTTTCTTT	CASSHGTGEGTEAFF
TRBV4-2	-	TRBJ2-5	16	-	TGTGCCAGCAGCCACCAAAGCGGGCCTGACTTGGGGACCCAGTACTTC	CASSHQSGPDLGTQYF
TRBV19	-	TRBJ2-5	13	TRBD1	TGTGCCAGTACCGACAGGGGCCTCGGGACCCAGTACTTC	CASTDRGLGTQYF
TRBV6-5	-	TRBJ2-5	13	-	TGTGCCAGCAGGAGACAGTTCCAAGAGACCCAGTACTTC	CASRRQFQETQYF
TRBV10-2	-	TRBJ1-5	17	-	TGCGCCAGCAGTGAGTCGAGTACAGGGCGGTTAGGTCAGCCCCAGCATTTT	CASSESSTGRLGQPQHF
TRBV28	-	TRBJ1-6	16	-	TGTGCCAGCAGTTTATTACAGGGTAACTATAATTCACCCCTCCACTTT	CASSLLQGNYNSPLHF
TRBV9	once	TRBJ1-3	16	TRBD1	TGTGCCAGCAGCGTAGGACAGGGGGGATCTGGAAACACCATATATTTT	CASSVGQGGSGNTIYF
TRBV18	-	TRBJ1-3	17	TRBD1	TGTGCCAGCTCACCAGTGGCCGGGACAGACTCTGGAAACACCATATATTTT	CASSPVAGTDSGNTIYF
TRBV9	-	TRBJ2-3	15	TRBD2	TGTGCCAGCAGCGACTGGACTAGCACGACAGATACGCAGTATTTT	CASSDWTSTTDTQYF
TRBV5-5	-	TRBJ1-3	16	-	TGTGCCAGCAGCTTGGAAGGCGGGGCTTCTGGAAACACCATATATTTT	CASSLEGGASGNTIYF
TRBV16	-	TRBJ2-1	21	TRBD2	TGTGCCAGCAGCCAATTCCGGGTGTTACTAGCGGGGGAGCACCCCTACAATGAGCAGTTCTTC	CASSQFRVLLAGEHPYNEQFF
TRBV25-1	-	TRBJ1-4	13	-	TGTGCCAGTGCGGAGGCAACTAATGAAAAACTGTTTTTT	CASAEATNEKLFF
TRBV5-1	-	TRBJ2-5	15	TRBD2	TGCGCCAGCAGCTCTAGCGGGGGCTCTCGAGAGACCCAGTACTTC	CASSSSGGSRETQYF
TRBV2	-	TRBJ1-4	13	-	TGTGCCAGCGGCCGGTCCGGGTTGGAAAAACTGTTTTTT	CASGRSGLEKLFF
TRBV11-2	-	TRBJ1-1	13	-	TGTGCCAGCAGCTTAGCCCGAGGGACTGAAGCTTTCTTT	CASSLARGTEAFF
TRBV4-3	-	TRBJ2-1	15	TRBD1	TGCGCCAGCAGTCGTCCCGGGACAGCATACAATGAGCAGTTCTTC	CASSRPGTAYNEQFF
TRBV19	-	TRBJ2-5	15	TRBD1	TGTGCCAGTAGTAAGGTTGAGGGGGCAATAGGGACCCAGTACTTC	CASSKVEGAIGTQYF
TRBV3-1/TRBV3-2	-	TRBJ1-6	14	TRBD1	TGTGCCAGCAGCCAACAGGGGGCGCATTCACCCCTCCACTTT	CASSQQGAHSPLHF
TRBV25-1	-	TRBJ1-5	15	-	TGTGCCAGCAGCGCGGCAACCACTAGCAATCAGCCCCAGCATTTT	CASSAATTSNQPQHF
TRBV15	-	TRBJ2-2	17	-	TGTGCCACCAGCAGAGACCGAAGCAGACTGAACACCGGGGAGCTGTTTTTT	CATSRDRSRLNTGELFF
TRBV19	-	TRBJ1-1	14	-	TGTGCCAGTAGTATAGGGGCGGGGCACACTGAAGCTTTCTTT	CASSIGAGHTEAFF
TRBV27	-	TRBJ1-1	15	TRBD1	TGTGCCAGCAGTTCCCCGGGACAGTCAAGCACTGAAGCTTTCTTT	CASSSPGQSSTEAFF
TRBV3-1/TRBV3-2	-	TRBJ2-2	17	-	TGTGCCAGCAGCCCTGAACGCACAGTTTTATCAGCCGGGGAGCTGTTTTTT	CASSPERTVLSAGELFF
TRBV6-2/TRBV6-3	-	TRBJ2-5	14	TRBD2	TGTGCCAGCAGCCGACTAGCGGGGGGCCATGGCCAGTACTTC	CASSRLAGGHGQYF
TRBV6-4	-	TRBJ1-1	17	-	TGTGCCAGCAGTGACTCACCGATGTCCGGTCTGAACACTGAAGCTTTCTTT	CASSDSPMSGLNTEAFF
TRBV3-1/TRBV3-2	-	TRBJ2-6	18	-	TGTGCCAGCACCACAAGAACGGCCGCTCCGGGAGGGGCCAACGTCCTGACTTTC	CASTTRTAAPGGANVLTF
TRBV9	-	TRBJ1-2	14	TRBD1	TGTGCCAGCAGCGTAGGGACAGGGGGCTATGGCTACACCTTC	CASSVGTGGYGYTF
TRBV19	-	TRBJ1-5	14	TRBD1	TGTGCCAGTAGATATACAGGGGGTGATCAGCCCCAGCATTTT	CASRYTGGDQPQHF
TRBV5-1	-	TRBJ1-2	16	TRBD1	TGCGCCAGCAGCTTGTACCCCGCAGGACAGGGGGGCCTCTACACCTTC	CASSLYPAGQGGLYTF
TRBV18	-	TRBJ1-2	15	TRBD1	TGTGCCAGCTCACCAGAAATACAGGGGGACAATGGCTACACCTTC	CASSPEIQGDNGYTF